Presented here are 8 T cell receptor beta chains from one specimen sequenced in a study of cytomegalovirus exposure and HLA in healthy donors (TCRdb year 2017). Library generation was performed with the immunoSEQ multiplex PCR assay. For the multiplex PCR, a mixture combining 60 forward primers for TCR Vbeta segments and 13 reverse primers for TCR Jbeta segments was used. TCRdb stores this immuneACCESS table with in-frame sequences only. Part of the clones is absent; in the studies checked, under half of the shortfall reflects unresolved V genes, and no reason is known for the rest. In all, the sample holds about 120,000 clones, and more than 60% of those were seen once. The ten largest clones capture under 9.5% of the sample. Sequencing was done on a sample of PBMCs. The receptor source for this set is a woman aged 40 to 50 in good health and CMV-seropositive.

The chain links TRBV13 to TRBJ2-2, with TRBD2 as a possible D gene (5 bases). The V end was cut by 5 bases, the J end by 6 bases, with 10 bases between. The CDR3 covers 13 residues. CDR1 PRHDT and CDR2 FYEKMQ come from the germline V gene (reference sequence). This chain's CDR3 is CASSRAGSGELFF. The CDR3 DNA reads TGTGCCAGCAGCCGGGCGGGTTCCGGGGAGCTGTTTTTT.

The sample holds a few counts of this clone. The chain is built from TRBV6-1 and TRBJ2-5; 9 bases match TRBD1. Trimming cost V 5 bases and J 3 bases; bases outside gene matches: 4. Germline V lookup: CDR1 MNHNS, CDR2 SASEGT. The CDR3 has 14 residues. CDR3 sequence (DNA): TGTGCCAGCAGTACGGGACAGGGAGAAGAGACCCAGTACTTC. Protein product: CASSTGQGEETQYF.

The V gene is TRBV19, the J gene TRBJ1-1, with D hard to call. V was pared by 8 bases and J by 5 bases, with 12 bases between. The germline V gene has CDR1 LNHDA and CDR2 SQIVND (reference sequence). The CDR3 totals 12 residues. The CDR3 sequence: CASDYGRTEAFF. The CDR3 DNA reads as TGTGCCAGTGACTATGGGAGGACTGAAGCTTTCTTT. The complete variable domain, with remaining parts taken from reference TRBV19 and TRBJ1-1, reads DGGITQSPKYLFRKEGQNVTLSCEQNLNHDAMYWYRQDPGQGLRLIYYSQIVNDFQKGDIAEGYSVSREKKESFPLTVTSAQKNPTAFYLCASDYGRTEAFFGQGTRLTVV.

The V and J genes are TRBV5-3 and TRBJ2-7, with TRBD2 as a possible D gene (7 bases). TRBV5-3 is noted as an ORF with a role that remains uncertain. The ends were cut back, 4 bases at V and 1 base at J, with 21 bases in the middle. This CDR3 contains 17 residues. Here the CDR3 DNA reads TGTGCCAGAAGCAACGTGTACCAGGGGCGGGGGTCCTACGAGCAGTACTTC. This codes for CARSNVYQGRGSYEQYF.

The CDR3 DNA reads TGCGCCAGCAGCCGGGACAGGGGCAACGAGCAGTACTTC. It codes for CASSRDRGNEQYF. The chain is built from TRBV5-1 and TRBJ2-7; 10 bases line up with TRBD1. V shed 4 bases, J shed 5 bases, and the junction held 3 bases outside the gene matches. This CDR3 is 13 amino acids long. From germline, CDR1 is SGHRS and CDR2 YFSETQ.

The chain is built from TRBV5-4 and TRBJ2-1, with 13 bases identical to TRBD2. The J segment lost 4 bases and the V segment lost 0 bases, leaving 4 bases of the junction unmatched. The CDR3 has 17 residues. Looked up from germline, CDR1 is SGHNT and CDR2 is YYREEE (reference sequence). The CDR3: CASSLAGLAGPYNEQFF. Here the CDR3 DNA reads TGTGCCAGCAGCTTGGCGGGACTAGCGGGACCTTACAATGAGCAGTTCTTC.

This chain joins TRBV28 and TRBJ1-5; D possibly corresponds to TRBD1 (5 bases). V lost 1 base and J 7 bases, leaving 8 bases between the germline ends. Germline V gives CDR1 MDHEN, CDR2 SYDVKM. CDR3 length equals 13 residues. The CDR3 sequence is CASSLSGLQPQHF. The CDR3 DNA sequence: TGTGCCAGCAGTTTATCAGGGTTGCAGCCCCAGCATTTT.

The gene calls are TRBV5-1 and TRBJ1-2; D call uncertain. The CDR3 has 14 amino acids. The V end was cut by 6 bases, the J end by 6 bases, with 18 bases between. The germline V gene encodes CDR1 SGHRS and CDR2 YFSETQ. The CDR3 coding sequence is TGCGCCAGCACTCTGGGGTGGCGGGATGATGGCTACACCTTC. Amino acids: CASTLGWRDDGYTF.